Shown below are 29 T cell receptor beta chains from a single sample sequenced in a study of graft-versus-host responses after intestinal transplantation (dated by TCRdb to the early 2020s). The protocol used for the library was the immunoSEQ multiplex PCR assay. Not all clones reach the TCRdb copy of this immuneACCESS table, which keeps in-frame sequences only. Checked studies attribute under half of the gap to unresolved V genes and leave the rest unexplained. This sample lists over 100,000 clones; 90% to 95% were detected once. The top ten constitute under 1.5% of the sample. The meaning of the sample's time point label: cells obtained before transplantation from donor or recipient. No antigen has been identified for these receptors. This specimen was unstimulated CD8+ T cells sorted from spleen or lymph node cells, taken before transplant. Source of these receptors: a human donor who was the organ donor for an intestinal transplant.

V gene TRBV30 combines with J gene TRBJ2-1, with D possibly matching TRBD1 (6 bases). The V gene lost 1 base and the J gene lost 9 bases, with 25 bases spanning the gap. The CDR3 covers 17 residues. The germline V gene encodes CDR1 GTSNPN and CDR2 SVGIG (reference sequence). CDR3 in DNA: TGTGCCTGGAGTGGCTCGACAGGACCGGCAATCGGTGGTGAGCAGTTCTTC. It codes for CAWSGSTGPAIGGEQFF.

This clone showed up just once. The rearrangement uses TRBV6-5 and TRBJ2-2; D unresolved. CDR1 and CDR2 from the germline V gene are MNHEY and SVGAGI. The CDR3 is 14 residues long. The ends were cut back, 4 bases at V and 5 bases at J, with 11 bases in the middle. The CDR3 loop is CASSFEKYTGELFF. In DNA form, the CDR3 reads TGTGCCAGCAGTTTCGAAAAGTATACCGGGGAGCTGTTTTTT.

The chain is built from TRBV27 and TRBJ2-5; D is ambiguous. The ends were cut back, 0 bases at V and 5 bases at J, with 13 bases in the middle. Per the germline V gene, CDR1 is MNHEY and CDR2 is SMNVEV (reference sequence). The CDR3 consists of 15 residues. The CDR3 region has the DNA TGTGCCAGCAGTTTATCTCCCAGTTCGTGGGAGACCCAGTACTTC. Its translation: CASSLSPSSWETQYF.

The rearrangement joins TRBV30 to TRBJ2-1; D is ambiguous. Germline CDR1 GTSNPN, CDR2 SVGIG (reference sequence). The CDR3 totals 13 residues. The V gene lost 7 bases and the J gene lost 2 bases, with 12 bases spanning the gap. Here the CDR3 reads CASTQNPYNEQFF. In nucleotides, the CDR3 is TGTGCCTCCACCCAGAACCCCTACAATGAGCAGTTCTTC. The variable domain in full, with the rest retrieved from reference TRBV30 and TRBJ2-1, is SQTIHQWPATLVQPVGSPLSLECTVEGTSNPNLYWYRQAAGRGLQLLFYSVGIGQISSEVPQNLSASRPQDRQFILSSKKLLLSDSGFYLCASTQNPYNEQFFGPGTRLTVL.

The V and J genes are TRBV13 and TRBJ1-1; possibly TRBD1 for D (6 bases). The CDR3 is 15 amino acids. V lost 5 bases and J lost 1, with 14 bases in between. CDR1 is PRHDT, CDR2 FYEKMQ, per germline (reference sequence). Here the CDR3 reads CASSPSGTTNTEAFF. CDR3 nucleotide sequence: TGTGCCAGCAGCCCATCCGGGACAACGAACACTGAAGCTTTCTTT.

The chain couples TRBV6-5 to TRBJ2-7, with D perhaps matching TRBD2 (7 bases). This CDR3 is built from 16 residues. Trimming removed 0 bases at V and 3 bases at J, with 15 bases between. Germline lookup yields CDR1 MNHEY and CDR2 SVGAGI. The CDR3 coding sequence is TGTGCCAGCAGTTACTCGGGGGGGGCAGGCGGCTACGAGCAGTACTTC. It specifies CASSYSGGAGGYEQYF.

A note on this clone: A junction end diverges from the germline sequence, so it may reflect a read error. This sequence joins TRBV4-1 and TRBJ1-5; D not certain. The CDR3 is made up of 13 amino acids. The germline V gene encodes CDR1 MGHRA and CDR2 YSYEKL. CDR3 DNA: TGTGCCAGCAGCCCTACCCAAGATCAGCCCCAGCATTTT. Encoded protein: CASSPTQDQPQHF.

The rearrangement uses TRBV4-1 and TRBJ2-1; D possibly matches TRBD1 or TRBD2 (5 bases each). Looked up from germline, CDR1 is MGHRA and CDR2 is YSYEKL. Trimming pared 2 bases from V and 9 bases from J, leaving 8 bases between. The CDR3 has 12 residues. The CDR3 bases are TGCGCCAGCAGCCAATTTGGGGGTGAGCAGTTCTTC. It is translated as CASSQFGGEQFF.

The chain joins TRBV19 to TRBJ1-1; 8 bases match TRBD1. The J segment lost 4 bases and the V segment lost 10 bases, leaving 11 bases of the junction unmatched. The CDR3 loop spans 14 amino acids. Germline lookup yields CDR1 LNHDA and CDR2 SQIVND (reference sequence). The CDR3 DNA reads TGTGCCACCGCGAAACAGGGGGTCGGCACTGAAGCTTTCTTT. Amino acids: CATAKQGVGTEAFF.

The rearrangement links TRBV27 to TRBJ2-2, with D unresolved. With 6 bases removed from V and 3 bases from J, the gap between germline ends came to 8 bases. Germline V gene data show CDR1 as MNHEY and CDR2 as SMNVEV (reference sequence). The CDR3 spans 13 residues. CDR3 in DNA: TGTGCCAGCAGGGTCGATTACACCGGGGAGCTGTTTTTT. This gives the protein CASRVDYTGELFF.

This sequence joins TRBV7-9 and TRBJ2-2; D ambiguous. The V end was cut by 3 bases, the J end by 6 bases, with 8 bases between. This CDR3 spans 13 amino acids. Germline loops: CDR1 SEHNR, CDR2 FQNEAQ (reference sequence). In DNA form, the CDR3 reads TGTGCCAGCAGCTTTGACGATTCCGGGGAGCTGTTTTTT. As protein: CASSFDDSGELFF.

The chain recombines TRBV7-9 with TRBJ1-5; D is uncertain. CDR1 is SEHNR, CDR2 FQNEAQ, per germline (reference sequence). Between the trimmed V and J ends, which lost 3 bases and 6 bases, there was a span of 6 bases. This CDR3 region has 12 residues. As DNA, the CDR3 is TGTGCCAGCAGCTTGGCCGGTCAGCCCCAGCATTTT. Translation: CASSLAGQPQHF.

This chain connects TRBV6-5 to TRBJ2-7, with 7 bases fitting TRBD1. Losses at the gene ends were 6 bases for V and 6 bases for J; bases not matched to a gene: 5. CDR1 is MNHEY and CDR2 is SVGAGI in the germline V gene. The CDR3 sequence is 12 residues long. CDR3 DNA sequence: TGTGCCAGCAGCCCGACAGGGACCGAGCAGTACTTC. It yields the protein CASSPTGTEQYF.

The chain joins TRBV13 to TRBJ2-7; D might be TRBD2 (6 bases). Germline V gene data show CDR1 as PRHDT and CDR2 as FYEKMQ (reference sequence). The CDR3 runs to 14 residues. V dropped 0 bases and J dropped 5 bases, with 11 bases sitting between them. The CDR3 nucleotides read TGTGCCAGCAGCTTAGGGAGGCGGGATCACGAGCAGTACTTC. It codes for CASSLGRRDHEQYF.

Here the CDR3 reads CASSSGQITGELFF. The CDR3 DNA reads TGTGCCAGCAGCTCGGGACAGATCACCGGGGAGCTGTTTTTT. This chain connects TRBV5-6 to TRBJ2-2; 7 bases are shared with TRBD1. The V segment lost 3 bases and the J segment 4 bases; nucleotides outside the gene matches: 3. This CDR3 has 14 residues. CDR1 SGHDT and CDR2 YYEEEE come from the germline V gene. The full variable domain, its missing parts supplied by reference TRBV5-6 and TRBJ2-2, is DAGVTQSPTHLIKTRGQQVTLRCSPKSGHDTVSWYQQALGQGPQFIFQYYEEEERQRGNFPDRFSGHQFPNYSSELNVNALLLGDSALYLCASSSGQITGELFFGEGSRLTVL.

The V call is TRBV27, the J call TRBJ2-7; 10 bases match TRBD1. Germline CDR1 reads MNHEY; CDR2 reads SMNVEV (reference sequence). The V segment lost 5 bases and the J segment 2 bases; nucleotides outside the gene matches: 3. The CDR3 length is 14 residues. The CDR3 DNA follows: TGTGCCAGCAGTCCGGGACAGGGGACCTACGAGCAGTACTTC. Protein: CASSPGQGTYEQYF.

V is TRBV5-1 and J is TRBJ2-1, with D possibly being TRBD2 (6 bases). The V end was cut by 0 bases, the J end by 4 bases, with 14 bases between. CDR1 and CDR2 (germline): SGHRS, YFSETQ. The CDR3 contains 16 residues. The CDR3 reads CASSLESSGSYNEQFF. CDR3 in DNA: TGCGCCAGCAGCTTGGAGAGTAGCGGATCATACAATGAGCAGTTCTTC. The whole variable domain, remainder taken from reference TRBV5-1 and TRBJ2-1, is KAGVTQTPRYLIKTRGQQVTLSCSPISGHRSVSWYQQTPGQGLQFLFEYFSETQRNKGNFPGRFSGRQFSNSRSEMNVSTLELGDSALYLCASSLESSGSYNEQFFGPGTRLTVL.

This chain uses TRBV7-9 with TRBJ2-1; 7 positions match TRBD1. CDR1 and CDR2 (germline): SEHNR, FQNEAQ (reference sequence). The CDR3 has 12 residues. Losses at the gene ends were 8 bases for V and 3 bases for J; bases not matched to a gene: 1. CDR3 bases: TGTGCCAGCGGGGACAGCTACAATGAGCAGTTCTTC. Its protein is CASGDSYNEQFF. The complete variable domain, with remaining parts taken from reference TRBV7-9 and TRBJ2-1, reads DTGVSQNPRHKITKRGQNVTFRCDPISEHNRLYWYRQTLGQGPEFLTYFQNEAQLEKSRLLSDRFSAERPKGSFSTLEIQRTEQGDSAMYLCASGDSYNEQFFGPGTRLTVL.

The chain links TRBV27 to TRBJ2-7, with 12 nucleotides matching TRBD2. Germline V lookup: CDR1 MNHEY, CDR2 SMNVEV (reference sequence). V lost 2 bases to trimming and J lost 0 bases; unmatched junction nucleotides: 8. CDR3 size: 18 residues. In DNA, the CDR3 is TGTGCCAGCAGTTTAGGACTAGCGGGAACCGGTATCTCCTACGAGCAGTACTTC. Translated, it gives CASSLGLAGTGISYEQYF.

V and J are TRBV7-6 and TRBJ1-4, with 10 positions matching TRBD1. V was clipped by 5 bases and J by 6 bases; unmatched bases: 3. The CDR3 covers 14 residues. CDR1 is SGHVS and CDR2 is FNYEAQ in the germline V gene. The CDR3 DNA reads TGTGCCAGCAGCCTGACAGGGGGCGATGAAAAACTGTTTTTT. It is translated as CASSLTGGDEKLFF. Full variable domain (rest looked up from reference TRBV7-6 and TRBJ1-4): GAGVSQSPRYKVTKRGQDVALRCDPISGHVSLYWYRQALGQGPEFLTYFNYEAQQDKSGLPNDRFSAERPEGSISTLTIQRTEQRDSAMYRCASSLTGGDEKLFFGSGTQLSVL.

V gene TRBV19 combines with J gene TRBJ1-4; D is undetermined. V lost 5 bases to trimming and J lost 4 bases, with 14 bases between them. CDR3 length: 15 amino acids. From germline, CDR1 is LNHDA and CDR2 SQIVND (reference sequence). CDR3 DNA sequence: TGTGCCAGTAGTCCGGACGGAACTCTTAATGAAAAACTGTTTTTT. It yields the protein CASSPDGTLNEKLFF. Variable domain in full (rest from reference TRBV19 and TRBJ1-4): DGGITQSPKYLFRKEGQNVTLSCEQNLNHDAMYWYRQDPGQGLRLIYYSQIVNDFQKGDIAEGYSVSREKKESFPLTVTSAQKNPTAFYLCASSPDGTLNEKLFFGSGTQLSVL.

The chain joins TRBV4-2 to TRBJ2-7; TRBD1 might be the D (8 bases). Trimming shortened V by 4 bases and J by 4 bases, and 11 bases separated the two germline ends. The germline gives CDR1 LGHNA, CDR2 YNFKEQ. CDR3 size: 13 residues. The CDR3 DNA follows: TGTGCCAGCAGCCTACAGGGGGGGTACGAGCAGTACTTC. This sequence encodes CASSLQGGYEQYF.

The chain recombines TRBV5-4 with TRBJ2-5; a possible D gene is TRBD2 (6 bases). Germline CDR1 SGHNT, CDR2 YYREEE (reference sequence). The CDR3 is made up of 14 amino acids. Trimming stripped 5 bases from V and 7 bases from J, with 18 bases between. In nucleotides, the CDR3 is TGTGCCAGCAGAAACCAGGGAGGTTTGGGGACCCAGTACTTC. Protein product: CASRNQGGLGTQYF. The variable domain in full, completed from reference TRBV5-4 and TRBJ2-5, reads ETGVTQSPTHLIKTRGQQVTLRCSSQSGHNTVSWYQQALGQGPQFIFQYYREEENGRGNFPPRFSGLQFPNYSSELNVNALELDDSALYLCASRNQGGLGTQYFGPGTRLLVL.

The CDR3 region has the DNA TGTGCCAGCTCACCTCGGGACAGGTTTAATGAAAAACTGTTTTTT. It yields the protein CASSPRDRFNEKLFF. The rearrangement joins TRBV18 to TRBJ1-4; 8 bases are a match to TRBD1. From germline, CDR1 is KGHSH and CDR2 LQKENI. With 3 bases clipped from V and 4 bases from J, the junction kept 4 bases outside the gene matches. The CDR3 has 15 residues.

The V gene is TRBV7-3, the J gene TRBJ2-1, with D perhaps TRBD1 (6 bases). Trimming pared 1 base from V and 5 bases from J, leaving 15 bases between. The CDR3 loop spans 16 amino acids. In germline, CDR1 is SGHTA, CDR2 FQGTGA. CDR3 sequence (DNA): TGTGCCAGCAGCTTAATACAGGGAAGGCTCGACAATGAGCAGTTCTTC. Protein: CASSLIQGRLDNEQFF.

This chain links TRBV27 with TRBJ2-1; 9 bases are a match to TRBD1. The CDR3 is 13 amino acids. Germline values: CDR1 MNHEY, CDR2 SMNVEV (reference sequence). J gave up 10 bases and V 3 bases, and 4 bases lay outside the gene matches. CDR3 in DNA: TGTGCCAGCAGTTTTGGACAGGGGCTGGAGCAGTTCTTC. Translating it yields CASSFGQGLEQFF.

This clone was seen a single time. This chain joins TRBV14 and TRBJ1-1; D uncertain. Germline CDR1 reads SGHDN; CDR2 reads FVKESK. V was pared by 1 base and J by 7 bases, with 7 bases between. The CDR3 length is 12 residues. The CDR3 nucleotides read TGTGCCAGCAGCCAAGTAGGTGGTGAAGCTTTCTTT. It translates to CASSQVGGEAFF.

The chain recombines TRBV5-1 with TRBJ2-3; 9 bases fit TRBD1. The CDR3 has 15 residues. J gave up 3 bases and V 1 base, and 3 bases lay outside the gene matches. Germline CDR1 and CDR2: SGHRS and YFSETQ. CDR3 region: CASSLTGGITDTQYF. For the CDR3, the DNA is TGCGCCAGCAGCTTGACAGGGGGCATAACAGATACGCAGTATTTT.

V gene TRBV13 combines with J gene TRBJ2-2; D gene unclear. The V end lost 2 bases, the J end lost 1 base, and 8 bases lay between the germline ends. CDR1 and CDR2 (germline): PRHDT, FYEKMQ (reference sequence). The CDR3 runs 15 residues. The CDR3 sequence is CASSLRPRNTGELFF. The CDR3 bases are TGTGCCAGCAGCTTACGGCCCCGGAACACCGGGGAGCTGTTTTTT. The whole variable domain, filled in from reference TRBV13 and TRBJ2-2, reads AAGVIQSPRHLIKEKRETATLKCYPIPRHDTVYWYQQGPGQDPQFLISFYEKMQSDKGSIPDRFSAQQFSDYHSELNMSSLELGDSALYFCASSLRPRNTGELFFGEGSRLTVL.